This T cell receptor (beta chain) was sequenced in a study of spatial heterogeneity in lung cancer. Study in general: An average of more than ten raw reads was observed per unique TCR and UMI combination.

TCR cDNA molecules were tagged individually, and each one carried a unique molecular identifier. Using its own MiXCR run on the 5' RACE reads, TCRdb lists one record per CDR3 protein. The sample has 60,000 to 90,000 distinct CDR3 sequences, about an eighth seen once. In this sample, this clonotype turned up many times. Time point specified: sample taken at primary tumor resection. The input material, whole RNA from tumor, nontumor lung or frozen PBMC, was sequenced unsorted. Samples were obtained from around 73 donors, all untreated early-stage non-small cell lung cancer patients. Sequencing was performed on PBMCs, taken at surgery. The receptor was derived from a male donor with early-stage non-small cell lung cancer.

This CDR3 is CASSVEPGANTEAFF. CDR3 bases: TGTGCCAGCAGCGTAGAACCAGGGGCGAACACTGAAGCTTTCTTT. The chain uses TRBV9 and TRBJ1-1, with D possibly being TRBD1 (6 bases). The CDR3 sequence is 15 residues long. Germline V gene lookup returns CDR1 SGDLS and CDR2 YYNGEE. Deletions cut 0 bases from V and 1 base from J, with 10 bases between.